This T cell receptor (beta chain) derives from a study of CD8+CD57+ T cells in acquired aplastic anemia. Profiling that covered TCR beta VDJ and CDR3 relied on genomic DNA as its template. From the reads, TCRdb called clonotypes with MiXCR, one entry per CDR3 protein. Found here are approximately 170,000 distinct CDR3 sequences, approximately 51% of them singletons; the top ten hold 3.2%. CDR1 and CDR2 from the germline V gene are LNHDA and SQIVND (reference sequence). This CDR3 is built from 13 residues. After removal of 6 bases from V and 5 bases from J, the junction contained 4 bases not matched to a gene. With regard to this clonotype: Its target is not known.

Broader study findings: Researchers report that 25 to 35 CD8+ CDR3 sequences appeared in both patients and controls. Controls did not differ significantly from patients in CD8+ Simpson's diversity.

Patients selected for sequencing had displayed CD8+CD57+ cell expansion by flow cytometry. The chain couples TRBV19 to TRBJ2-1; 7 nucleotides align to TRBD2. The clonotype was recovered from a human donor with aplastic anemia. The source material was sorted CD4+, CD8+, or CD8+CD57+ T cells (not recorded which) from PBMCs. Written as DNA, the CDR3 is TGTGCCAGTAGCTGGACTAGTGACAATGAGCAGTTCTTC. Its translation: CASSWTSDNEQFF. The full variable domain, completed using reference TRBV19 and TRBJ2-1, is DGGITQSPKYLFRKEGQNVTLSCEQNLNHDAMYWYRQDPGQGLRLIYYSQIVNDFQKGDIAEGYSVSREKKESFPLTVTSAQKNPTAFYLCASSWTSDNEQFFGPGTRLTVL.